This paragraph reports one T cell receptor (beta chain). This sample was included in a study of chemoradiotherapy in HPV16-positive cancers. The assay was immunoSEQ multiplex PCR, and TCRdb's table has in-frame clones only and misses some. The sample records 5,500 to 7,500 clones, 70% to 90% being singletons. The CDR3 is made up of 16 amino acids. Germline lookup yields CDR1 SQVTM and CDR2 ANQGSEA. The trim removed 8 bases at V and 8 bases at J, leaving 21 bases unmatched. Sample: tumor tissue, taken from a patient who underwent chemoradiotherapy. The clonotype was recovered from a human donor with HPV-associated anogenital cancer. The chain employs TRBV29-1 and TRBJ2-1; 7 bases are a match to TRBD2. CDR3 bases: TGCAGCCCCTGGTTTGGGAGGGGAATTGTTAGCGATGAGCAGTTCTTC. The encoded protein is CSPWFGRGIVSDEQFF.